These 19 T cell receptor beta chains originate from one sample sequenced in a study of blood T cell repertoires in COVID-19. Libraries were prepared by immunoSEQ multiplex PCR; TCRdb keeps only in-frame clonotypes and omits some of them. The data contain approximately 94,000 clones, about 85% of them singletons. Sequencing was done on a sample of peripheral blood. The receptor source for this set is a man over 45 with active or convalescent COVID-19.

CDR3 nucleotide sequence: TGTGCCAGCAGCCCCGGCCGAGGGCGGCGGTTCTTC. Its protein product is CASSPGRGRRFF. V is TRBV12-3 or TRBV12-4 and J is TRBJ2-1; maybe TRBD2 (5 bases). Trimming stripped 6 bases from V and 15 bases from J, with 18 bases between. The length of the CDR3 is 12 residues.

This sequence joins TRBV2 and TRBJ1-2; 7 nucleotides line up with TRBD1. The CDR3 covers 15 residues. After removal of 5 bases from V and 3 bases from J, the junction contained 9 bases not matched to a gene. CDR1 SNHLY and CDR2 FYNNEI come from the germline V gene. For the CDR3, the DNA is TGTGCCAGCAGTACCGAGACAGGGACTTACTATGGCTACACCTTC. Translated: CASSTETGTYYGYTF.

The chain combines TRBV14 with TRBJ1-2, with 10 positions matching TRBD1. Germline V lookup: CDR1 SGHDN, CDR2 FVKESK. Losses at the gene ends were 3 bases for V and 5 bases for J; bases not matched to a gene: 6. CDR3 length: 15 amino acids. The CDR3 nucleotides read TGTGCCAGCAGCCATGTCCGGGACAGGGGTTATGGCTACACCTTC. Encoded protein: CASSHVRDRGYGYTF.

This chain joins TRBV2 and TRBJ1-2; D may be TRBD1 (5 bases). The germline CDR1 and CDR2 sequences are SNHLY and FYNNEI. This CDR3 contains 12 residues. V was clipped by 4 bases and J by 12 bases, with 15 bases between them. The CDR3 loop reads CASSVRGRENTF. CDR3 bases: TGTGCCAGCAGTGTAAGGGGTCGTGAGAACACCTTC.

This chain joins TRBV11-2 and TRBJ1-3; D perhaps matches TRBD1 (6 bases). The CDR3 has 14 amino acids. The ends were cut back, 4 bases at V and 3 bases at J, with 10 bases in the middle. Looked up from germline, CDR1 is SGHAT and CDR2 is FQNNGV. The CDR3 reads CASSSPGVGNTIYF. The CDR3 coding sequence is TGTGCCAGCAGCTCACCAGGGGTTGGAAACACCATATATTTT. Filled out from reference TRBV11-2 and TRBJ1-3, the complete variable domain reads EAGVAQSPRYKIIEKRQSVAFWCNPISGHATLYWYQQILGQGPKLLIQFQNNGVVDDSQLPKDRFSAERLKGVDSTLKIQPAKLEDSAVYLCASSSPGVGNTIYFGEGSWLTVV.

CDR3 sequence: CASSQAFSNQPQHF. CDR3 DNA: TGTGCCAGCAGCCAAGCGTTTAGCAATCAGCCCCAGCATTTT. The V and J genes are TRBV3-1 (or the pseudogene TRBV3-2) and TRBJ1-5; D gene unclear. The CDR3 spans 14 residues. Germline lookup yields CDR1 LGHDT and CDR2 YNNKEL (reference sequence). Trimming took 1 base from V and 0 from J, leaving 4 bases between them.

The chain employs TRBV7-9 and TRBJ2-3; 7 positions agree with TRBD1. With V trimmed by 6 bases and J by 2 bases, 8 bases remained unmatched. This CDR3 contains 15 residues. Germline CDR1 reads SEHNR; CDR2 reads FQNEAQ (reference sequence). CDR3 sequence reads: CASRRDSDFTDTQYF. Here the CDR3 DNA reads TGTGCCAGCAGGAGGGACAGCGATTTCACAGATACGCAGTATTTT.

The chain uses TRBV9 and TRBJ2-2, with D hard to call. Trimming removed 2 bases at V and 2 bases at J, with 10 bases between. Germline values: CDR1 SGDLS, CDR2 YYNGEE. The CDR3 contains 15 residues. The CDR3 sequence: CASSVKWANTGELFF. Written as DNA, the CDR3 is TGTGCCAGCAGCGTCAAGTGGGCCAACACCGGGGAGCTGTTTTTT.

The chain employs TRBV28 and TRBJ1-1; D is perhaps TRBD1 (5 bases). Germline V lookup: CDR1 MDHEN, CDR2 SYDVKM. V lost 3 bases and J 1 base, leaving 15 bases between the germline ends. This CDR3 has 16 residues. CDR3 region: CASSFVGGESNTEAFF. CDR3 sequence (DNA): TGTGCCAGCAGTTTTGTTGGGGGGGAATCGAACACTGAAGCTTTCTTT. The whole variable domain, filled in from reference TRBV28 and TRBJ1-1, reads DVKVTQSSRYLVKRTGEKVFLECVQDMDHENMFWYRQDPGLGLRLIYFSYDVKMKEKGDIPEGYSVSREKKERFSLILESASTNQTSMYLCASSFVGGESNTEAFFGQGTRLTVV.

The V and J genes are TRBV28 and TRBJ2-7; no firm D call. This CDR3 contains 15 residues. Germline V gene data show CDR1 as MDHEN and CDR2 as SYDVKM. Trimming stripped 5 bases from V and 0 bases from J, with 14 bases between. CDR3 region: CASSTPSGFSYEQYF. Here the CDR3 DNA reads TGTGCCAGCAGTACGCCTTCAGGATTCTCCTACGAGCAGTACTTC.

The chain links TRBV12-3 or TRBV12-4 to TRBJ1-5; D gene ambiguous. The CDR3 totals 13 residues. Trimming stripped 5 bases from V and 2 bases from J, with 7 bases between. Written as DNA, the CDR3 is TGTGCCAGCAGTAGAGATGGCAATCAGCCCCAGCATTTT. Its translation: CASSRDGNQPQHF.

This chain connects TRBV2 to TRBJ2-1; D is uncertain. Germline V lookup: CDR1 SNHLY, CDR2 FYNNEI. The CDR3 length is 10 residues. Trimming left V 4 bases short and J 9 bases short, with 4 bases between. This chain's CDR3 is CASSGSEQFF. The CDR3 DNA reads TGTGCCAGCAGTGGGAGTGAGCAGTTCTTC.

The rearrangement joins TRBV5-5 to TRBJ2-1; TRBD2 matches at 9 bases. The V segment lost 2 bases and the J segment 9 bases; nucleotides outside the gene matches: 3. The CDR3 is 13 amino acids. Germline V CDR1 and CDR2: SGHKS, YYEKEE (reference sequence). The CDR3 spells CASSFLAGVEQFF. The CDR3 DNA follows: TGTGCCAGCAGCTTTTTAGCGGGAGTTGAGCAGTTCTTC.

V usage is TRBV5-1 and J usage is TRBJ2-7; D gene ambiguous. This CDR3 spans 14 amino acids. Germline assignment: CDR1 SGHRS and CDR2 YFSETQ. V was pared by 0 bases and J by 6 bases, with 13 bases between. The CDR3 DNA reads TGCGCCAGCAGCTTGGATCCCACTCCTCCCGAGCAGTACTTC. This translates into CASSLDPTPPEQYF.

This chain connects TRBV7-9 to TRBJ2-5; 7 bases fit TRBD1. The CDR3 totals 14 residues. J gave up 5 bases and V 4 bases, and 7 bases lay outside the gene matches. Germline CDR1 SEHNR, CDR2 FQNEAQ (reference sequence). CDR3 sequence: CASSSGTVRETQYF. For the CDR3, the DNA is TGTGCCAGCAGCTCCGGGACAGTTAGGGAGACCCAGTACTTC. Together with reference TRBV7-9 and TRBJ2-5, the CDR3 gives the full variable domain: DTGVSQNPRHKITKRGQNVTFRCDPISEHNRLYWYRQTLGQGPEFLTYFQNEAQLEKSRLLSDRFSAERPKGSFSTLEIQRTEQGDSAMYLCASSSGTVRETQYFGPGTRLLVL.

This chain joins TRBV29-1 and TRBJ1-5; TRBD1 is a possible D gene (6 bases). This CDR3 region has 12 residues. The germline V gene has CDR1 SQVTM and CDR2 ANQGSEA. V lost 3 bases to trimming and J lost 6 bases, with 9 bases between them. The CDR3, as DNA: TGCAGCGTTGAGACAGGTGGTCAGCCCCAGCATTTT. Translating gives CSVETGGQPQHF.

The chain is built from TRBV19 and TRBJ1-1, with D hard to call. Trimming stripped 3 bases from V and 1 base from J, with 9 bases between. CDR3 length: 14 amino acids. Germline lookup yields CDR1 LNHDA and CDR2 SQIVND (reference sequence). CDR3 sequence (DNA): TGTGCCAGTAGTATCTCTCACAGGAACACTGAAGCTTTCTTT. Its translation: CASSISHRNTEAFF. Filled out from reference TRBV19 and TRBJ1-1, the complete variable domain reads DGGITQSPKYLFRKEGQNVTLSCEQNLNHDAMYWYRQDPGQGLRLIYYSQIVNDFQKGDIAEGYSVSREKKESFPLTVTSAQKNPTAFYLCASSISHRNTEAFFGQGTRLTVV.

The chain couples TRBV19 to TRBJ2-1, with 7 bases matching TRBD1. Germline trimming cut 6 bases from V and 7 bases from J; bases unmatched to any gene: 15. The CDR3 runs to 16 residues. From germline, CDR1 is LNHDA and CDR2 SQIVND (reference sequence). The CDR3: CASSPTDRDGGNEQFF. The DNA for the CDR3 is TGTGCCAGTAGCCCCACCGACAGGGACGGCGGAAATGAGCAGTTCTTC.

The chain links TRBV30 to TRBJ1-1; 8 bases are shared with TRBD1. Germline values: CDR1 GTSNPN, CDR2 SVGIG (reference sequence). CDR3 length: 16 residues. J was trimmed by 1 base and V by 3 bases; bases with no gene match: 10. The CDR3 DNA follows: TGTGCCTGGAGGTATACTTTCGGACAGGGGAACACTGAAGCTTTCTTT. Protein sequence: CAWRYTFGQGNTEAFF. The whole variable domain, remainder taken from reference TRBV30 and TRBJ1-1, is SQTIHQWPATLVQPVGSPLSLECTVEGTSNPNLYWYRQAAGRGLQLLFYSVGIGQISSEVPQNLSASRPQDRQFILSSKKLLLSDSGFYLCAWRYTFGQGNTEAFFGQGTRLTVV.